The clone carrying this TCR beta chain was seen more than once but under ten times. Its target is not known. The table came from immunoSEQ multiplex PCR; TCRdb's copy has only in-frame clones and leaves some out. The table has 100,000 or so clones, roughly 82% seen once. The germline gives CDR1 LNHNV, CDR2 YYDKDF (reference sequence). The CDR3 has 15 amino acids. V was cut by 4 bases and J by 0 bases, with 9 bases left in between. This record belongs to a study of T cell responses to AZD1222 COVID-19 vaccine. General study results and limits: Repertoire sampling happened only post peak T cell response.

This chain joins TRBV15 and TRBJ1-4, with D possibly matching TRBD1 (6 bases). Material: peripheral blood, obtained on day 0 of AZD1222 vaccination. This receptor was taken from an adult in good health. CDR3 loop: CATSTEGATNEKLFF. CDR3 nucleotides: TGTGCCACCAGCACTGAGGGGGCAACTAATGAAAAACTGTTTTTT.